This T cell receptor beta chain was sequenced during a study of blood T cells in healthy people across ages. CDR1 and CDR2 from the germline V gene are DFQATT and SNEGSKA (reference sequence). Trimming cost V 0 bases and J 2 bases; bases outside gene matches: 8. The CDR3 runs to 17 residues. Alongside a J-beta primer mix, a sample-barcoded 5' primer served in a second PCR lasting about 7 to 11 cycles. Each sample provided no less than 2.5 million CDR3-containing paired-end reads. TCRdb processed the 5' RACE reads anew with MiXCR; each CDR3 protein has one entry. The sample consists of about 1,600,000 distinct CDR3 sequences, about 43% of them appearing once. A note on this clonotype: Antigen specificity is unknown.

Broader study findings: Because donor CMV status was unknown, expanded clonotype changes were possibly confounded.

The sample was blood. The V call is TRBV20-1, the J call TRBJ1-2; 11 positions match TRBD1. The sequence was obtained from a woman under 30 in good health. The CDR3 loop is CSARDPRTGGGNYGYTF. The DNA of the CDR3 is TGCAGTGCTAGAGATCCTCGGACAGGGGGCGGAAACTATGGCTACACCTTC.